The rows below give T cell receptor beta chains drawn from one sample of a study of CD8 T cells in ankylosing spondylitis. TCRdb re-analysed the 5' RACE reads in MiXCR, keeping a single row per CDR3 protein. The sample lists about 350,000 distinct CDR3 sequences; roughly 22% were seen once. Input material: blood, either unsorted or a sorted T cell fraction (not recorded which). Every receptor here comes from a male donor with ankylosing spondylitis or in good health (not recorded which). Each CDR3 is given with its conserved first and last residue. A D gene is named only where the DNA matches it firmly. Clone size appears in some rows only: once, few, many, or a class for an expanded clone.

clone size	D gene	V gene	J gene	CDR3 protein	CDR3 DNA
.	.	TRBV4-1	TRBJ2-7	CASSELTGYEQYF	TGCGCCAGCAGCGAACTTACAGGCTACGAGCAGTACTTC
few	TRBD1	TRBV7-9	TRBJ2-1	CASSPRETGGSNNEQFF	TGTGCCAGCAGCCCCAGGGAGACAGGGGGGAGCAACAATGAGCAGTTCTTC
few	.	TRBV20-1	TRBJ1-1	CSARLNTEAFF	TGCAGTGCTAGGCTGAACACTGAAGCTTTCTTT
.	.	TRBV20-1	TRBJ2-2	CSAPHFGTGELFF	TGCAGTGCTCCTCACTTTGGCACCGGGGAGCTGTTTTTT
.	.	TRBV12-3/TRBV12-4	TRBJ2-7	CASSDPHEQYF	TGTGCCAGCAGTGACCCCCACGAGCAGTACTTC
many	.	TRBV11-2	TRBJ2-5	CASSLGWDQYF	TGTGCCAGCAGCTTGGGGTGGGACCAGTACTTC
.	TRBD1	TRBV7-3	TRBJ2-3	CASSEGQGAWDTQYF	TGTGCCAGCAGCGAGGGACAGGGGGCCTGGGATACGCAGTATTTT
few	TRBD2	TRBV15	TRBJ2-2	CATSRDRSGGPTGELFF	TGTGCCACCAGCAGAGATCGGAGCGGGGGGCCCACCGGGGAGCTGTTTTTT
few	TRBD2	TRBV20-1	TRBJ2-7	CSAPLAAGVYEQYF	TGCAGTGCCCCCCTAGCAGCGGGGGTCTACGAGCAGTACTTC
.	TRBD2	TRBV27	TRBJ2-7	CASSLSRLAGKYEQYF	TGTGCCAGCAGTTTATCACGACTAGCGGGGAAGTACGAGCAGTACTTC
.	TRBD1	TRBV14	TRBJ2-7	CASSATGGSEQYF	TGTGCCAGCAGTGCTACAGGGGGCAGCGAGCAGTACTTC
few	TRBD1	TRBV5-1	TRBJ2-1	CASSHGGSGTVSYNEQFF	TGCGCCAGCAGCCACGGTGGTTCTGGGACAGTCTCCTACAATGAGCAGTTCTTC
many	.	TRBV29-1	TRBJ2-3	CSARALTDTQYF	TGCAGCGCCAGGGCTCTCACAGATACGCAGTATTTT
few	TRBD1	TRBV12-3/TRBV12-4	TRBJ2-2	CASSHRDRGAGELFF	TGTGCCAGCAGCCACCGGGACAGGGGTGCCGGGGAGCTGTTTTTT
few	.	TRBV20-1	TRBJ2-5	CSAALRGGPRETQYF	TGCAGTGCTGCTCTCCGCGGGGGCCCTCGTGAGACCCAGTACTTC
.	.	TRBV11-2	TRBJ2-3	CASSRGARGSADTQYF	TGTGCCAGCAGCAGGGGGGCCCGGGGTTCGGCAGATACGCAGTATTTT
few	.	TRBV7-9	TRBJ2-1	CASSLESSSPVNEQFF	TGTGCCAGCAGCTTAGAGAGTTCCTCCCCAGTCAATGAGCAGTTCTTC
many	TRBD1	TRBV10-3	TRBJ2-4	CAISEAGGLNIQYF	TGTGCCATCAGTGAGGCAGGGGGCTTGAACATTCAGTACTTC
.	.	TRBV9	TRBJ2-1	CASSVDQNEQFF	TGTGCCAGCAGCGTGGACCAAAATGAGCAGTTCTTC
.	.	TRBV7-9	TRBJ2-7	CASSYPGGGFYEQYF	TGTGCCAGCAGCTACCCAGGGGGAGGGTTCTACGAGCAGTACTTC
few	TRBD1	TRBV11-2	TRBJ2-2	CASIAAGGFGHTGELFF	TGTGCCAGCATTGCTGCAGGGGGTTTTGGTCACACCGGGGAGCTGTTTTTT
few	.	TRBV7-3	TRBJ2-2	CASSPGLRNTGELFF	TGTGCCAGCAGCCCCGGACTGAGGAACACCGGGGAGCTGTTTTTT
.	.	TRBV5-1	TRBJ2-1	CASSNTGPSDNEQFF	TGCGCCAGCAGCAATACGGGCCCGTCGGACAATGAGCAGTTCTTC
.	.	TRBV20-1	TRBJ2-7	CSAQTAGTRWPEQYF	TGCAGTGCTCAGACAGCCGGGACAAGGTGGCCCGAGCAGTACTTC
.	TRBD1	TRBV12-3/TRBV12-4	TRBJ2-7	CASSLVSYRDRGIEQYF	TGTGCCAGCAGTTTAGTAAGCTACCGGGACAGGGGGATCGAGCAGTACTTC
few	.	TRBV4-1	TRBJ1-3	CASSQEGGDTIYF	TGCGCCAGCAGCCAAGAAGGAGGAGACACCATATATTTT
.	.	TRBV11-2	TRBJ2-5	CASSLEAYQETQYF	TGTGCCAGCAGCTTAGAGGCCTACCAAGAGACCCAGTACTTC
few	.	TRBV27	TRBJ2-7	CASSTRGRHREQYF	TGTGCCAGCAGCACGAGGGGTCGGCACCGCGAGCAGTACTTC
few	.	TRBV4-1	TRBJ2-7	CASRLNTGPKFF	TGCGCCAGCAGACTCAACACCGGGCCGAAATTTTTC
few	.	TRBV6-1	TRBJ2-5	CASSEAPEETQYF	TGTGCCAGCAGTGAAGCTCCGGAAGAGACCCAGTACTTC
once	.	TRBV28	TRBJ2-5	CASSLSRADQETQYF	TGTGCCAGCAGTTTATCGAGGGCCGACCAAGAGACCCAGTACTTC
few	.	TRBV28	TRBJ2-6	CASRGAGSLRNGANVLTF	TGTGCCAGCAGGGGAGCCGGGTCCCTTCGTAATGGGGCCAACGTCCTGACTTTC
few	.	TRBV20-1	TRBJ1-2	CSADAHAGGDGYTF	TGCAGTGCTGACGCCCACGCGGGGGGCGATGGCTACACCTTC
.	TRBD2	TRBV29-1	TRBJ2-3	CSVVLAGGADTQYF	TGCAGCGTTGTTTTGGCGGGGGGCGCAGATACGCAGTATTTT
few	.	TRBV12-3/TRBV12-4	TRBJ1-2	CASSPSLGYGYTF	TGTGCCAGCAGTCCGAGCCTCGGCTATGGCTACACCTTC
few	.	TRBV20-1	TRBJ2-2	CSAEPSGGITGELFF	TGCAGTGCCGAACCCTCGGGCGGTATCACCGGGGAGCTGTTTTTT
.	.	TRBV4-1	TRBJ2-1	CASSQFWSSSYNEQFF	TGCGCCAGCAGCCAATTTTGGTCTAGCTCCTACAATGAGCAGTTCTTC
.	.	TRBV5-6	TRBJ2-1	CASSRPRDTSKLFF	TGTGCCAGCAGCCGACCTAGAGACACGTCCAAACTGTTCTTC
.	.	TRBV6-4	TRBJ1-1	CASRSTGMNTEAFF	TGTGCCAGCAGGAGCACGGGTATGAACACTGAAGCTTTCTTT
few	.	TRBV4-1	TRBJ2-2	CASSQERAIGELFF	TGCGCCAGCAGCCAAGAGAGGGCTATCGGGGAGCTGTTTTTT
.	TRBD1	TRBV7-8	TRBJ2-7	CASSLAIPGQNTYEQYF	TGTGCCAGCAGCTTAGCTATACCGGGACAGAATACCTACGAGCAGTACTTC
.	TRBD2	TRBV4-2	TRBJ2-1	CASSQDLRGGSNEQFF	TGTGCCAGCAGCCAAGATTTGCGGGGGGGCTCCAATGAGCAGTTCTTC
few	.	TRBV7-6	TRBJ1-2	CASSQLGSYGYTF	TGTGCCAGCAGCCAACTGGGCTCTTATGGCTACACCTTC
few	TRBD1	TRBV4-1	TRBJ2-3	CASSQSTGGTDTQYF	TGCGCCAGCAGCCAATCCACAGGGGGCACAGATACGCAGTATTTT
.	.	TRBV7-8	TRBJ2-2	CASSLAASDLNTGELFF	TGTGCCAGCAGCTTAGCTGCTAGCGATTTGAACACCGGGGAGCTGTTTTTT